One and the same sample provided the 7 T cell receptor beta chains below, sequenced in a study of T cell repertoires in cytomegalovirus infection. TCRdb called the reads again in MiXCR, with one record for every CDR3 protein. There are approximately 89,000 distinct CDR3 sequences in the sample; roughly 25% occur only once, and 50% lies in the top ten. No antigen has been identified for these receptors. Sequencing used CD8+ T cells from cultured PBMCs, obtained from culture after CMV antigen stimulation. The receptors stem from a human donor in good health (CMV status not recorded). Some clones in this sample may be carry-over from other donors' samples.

This clonotype was picked up a small number of times. The V gene is TRBV27, the J gene TRBJ2-2, with 8 bases lining up with TRBD1. This CDR3 has 20 amino acids. With 6 bases clipped from V and 3 bases from J, the junction kept 21 bases outside the gene matches. CDR1 is MNHEY and CDR2 is SMNVEV in the germline V gene (reference sequence). CDR3 sequence: CASSPDLRAPGGSYTGELFF. CDR3 bases: TGTGCCAGCAGCCCTGATTTACGGGCCCCAGGGGGCTCATACACCGGGGAGCTGTTTTTT.

This clonotype was observed at least ten times. V usage is TRBV6-1 and J usage is TRBJ2-4, with 8 bases that match TRBD1. With V trimmed by 0 bases and J by 6 bases, 10 bases remained unmatched. The CDR3 runs 17 residues. Germline CDR1 is MNHNS and CDR2 is SASEGT. CDR3 protein: CASSEALLFGQGNIQYF. The CDR3, as DNA: TGTGCCAGCAGTGAAGCGCTTCTTTTCGGACAGGGAAACATTCAGTACTTC.

The rearrangement joins TRBV27 to TRBJ1-6; D not resolved. This CDR3 spans 13 amino acids. V was clipped by 5 bases and J by 13 bases, with 15 bases between them. The germline V gene encodes CDR1 MNHEY and CDR2 SMNVEV (reference sequence). The CDR3 protein is CASSERSGSPLHF. CDR3 nucleotide sequence: TGTGCCAGCAGTGAGAGATCCGGGAGTCCCCTCCACTTT.

This clonotype was found a few times. The chain uses TRBV6-1 and TRBJ2-7, with TRBD2 matching over 11 bases. This CDR3 has 16 amino acids. The V and J ends lost 0 bases and 5 bases, in that order; junction bases with no gene match: 6. Germline V CDR1 and CDR2: MNHNS, SASEGT. The CDR3 protein is CASSEAIAGGRNEQYF. The CDR3 DNA reads TGTGCCAGCAGTGAAGCTATAGCGGGAGGGCGGAACGAGCAGTACTTC.

The sample holds many counts of this clonotype. The J gene is TRBJ2-1, the V gene TRBV9; unclear D gene. Trimming shortened V by 0 bases and J by 5 bases, and 3 bases separated the two germline ends. Germline loops: CDR1 SGDLS, CDR2 YYNGEE. The CDR3 is 12 residues long. CDR3 in amino acids: CASSVEDNEQFF. The CDR3 region has the DNA TGTGCCAGCAGCGTAGAGGACAATGAGCAGTTCTTC.

This chain uses TRBV9 with TRBJ2-2; 13 nucleotides match TRBD2. CDR1 is SGDLS and CDR2 is YYNGEE in the germline V gene. This CDR3 is built from 16 residues. V trimming: 1 base; J trimming: 6 bases; junction bases outside the gene matches: 3. CDR3 loop: CASSVQLAGGPGELFF. DNA of the CDR3: TGTGCCAGCAGCGTACAACTAGCGGGAGGGCCCGGGGAGCTGTTTTTT.

This clonotype has a handful of counts. This chain joins TRBV5-4 and TRBJ2-7; 10 bases match TRBD2. The CDR3 consists of 16 residues. The germline gives CDR1 SGHNT, CDR2 YYREEE (reference sequence). The V and J ends lost 2 bases and 0 bases, in that order; junction bases with no gene match: 5. The CDR3 loop reads CASSFLTSGTSYEQYF. CDR3 DNA: TGTGCCAGCAGCTTTCTTACTAGCGGGACCTCCTACGAGCAGTACTTC.